The source of this TCR beta chain is a study of T cell repertoires in cytomegalovirus infection. For the study at large: Indicated by public TCR beta signatures were CMV infection and matching HLA type. The study, taken as a whole, reports: HLA-C-restricted TCR beta clonotypes specific for CMV led the ex vivo response. Summed frequency of shared TCR beta families picked out CMV carriers who also had the relevant HLA.

TCRdb fed the reads into MiXCR, producing one record per CDR3 protein. The table has approximately 730,000 distinct CDR3 sequences, approximately 32% seen once; the top ten hold around 13%. There are 13 residues in the CDR3. The V and J ends lost 6 bases and 4 bases respectively, with 12 bases between them. CDR1 and CDR2 from the germline V gene are LNHDA and SQIVND (reference sequence). Concerning this clonotype itself: Its antigen is not identified.

V and J are TRBV19 and TRBJ1-2; D not certain. The TCR comes from a human donor in good health (CMV status not recorded). Some clones in this sample may be carry-over from other donors' samples. This material consisted of cultured CD8+ T cells from PBMCs, taken from culture after CMV antigen stimulation. Here the CDR3 DNA reads TGTGCCAGTAGATGGAGGGCTGCCTATGGCTACACCTTC. Translated, it gives CASRWRAAYGYTF.